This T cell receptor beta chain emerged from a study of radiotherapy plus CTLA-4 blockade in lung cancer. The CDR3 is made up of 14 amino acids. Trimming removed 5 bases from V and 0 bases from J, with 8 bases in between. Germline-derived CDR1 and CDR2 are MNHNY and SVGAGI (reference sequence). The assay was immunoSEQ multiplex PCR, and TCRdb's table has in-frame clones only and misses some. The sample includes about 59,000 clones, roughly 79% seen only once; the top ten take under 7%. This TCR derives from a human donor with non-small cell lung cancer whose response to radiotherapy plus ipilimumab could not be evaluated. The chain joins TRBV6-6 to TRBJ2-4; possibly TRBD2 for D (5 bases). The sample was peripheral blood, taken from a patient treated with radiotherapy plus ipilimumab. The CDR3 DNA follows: TGTGCCAGCAGTCAGAGGGAAGCCAAAAACATTCAGTACTTC. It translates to CASSQREAKNIQYF.